The TCR beta chain under discussion was sequenced for a study of T cells in Graves' hyperthyroidism and ophthalmopathy. Turning to this clonotype: Its cognate antigen is unknown. A read error is possible here, since a much larger clone lies one base away.

Amplification targeted TCR beta CDR3 regions from RNA transcripts. Using the HTBI primer set, a first-round RT-PCR was run on the TCR CDR3. Via MiXCR, TCRdb re-called the multiplex PCR reads, giving one row per CDR3 protein. The data show hundreds of thousands of distinct CDR3 sequences, about 12% seen once. CDR1 is SGDLS, CDR2 YYNGEE, per germline. Trimming left V 1 base short and J 8 bases short, with 10 bases between. The CDR3 length is 13 residues. The study's findings and limits: In validation, the model predicted ophthalmopathy. These predictions came a median roughly 6.5 months before onset.

This sequence joins TRBV9 and TRBJ2-1; D is ambiguous. The specimen sequenced was blood. This clonotype originated in a woman aged 18 to 35 with Graves' hyperthyroidism. CDR3 sequence (DNA): TGTGCCAGCAGCGTAAATCGGCACGATGAGCAGTTCTTC. This encodes CASSVNRHDEQFF.